These 15 T cell receptor beta chains share one sample of origin, sequenced in a study of early T cells in non-severe SARS-CoV-2 infection. MiXCR, applied by TCRdb to the 5' RACE reads, yields one record per CDR3 protein. The table has under 95,000 distinct CDR3 sequences, 14% to 15% seen once. Sample: whole blood. These receptors originate from an adult who was a healthcare worker with PCR-confirmed SARS-CoV-2 infection or an uninfected control (not recorded which).

This clonotype has ten or more counts. This sequence joins TRBV20-1 and TRBJ1-1, with 7 nucleotides matching TRBD1. Looked up from germline, CDR1 is DFQATT and CDR2 is SNEGSKA (reference sequence). V lost 3 bases, J lost 1 base, and 5 bases stayed unmatched. This CDR3 is built from 14 residues. CDR3 sequence: CSASQGGKNTEAFF. Here the CDR3 DNA reads TGCAGTGCTAGCCAGGGGGGAAAGAACACTGAAGCTTTCTTT.

This clonotype has a count of ten or more. This CDR3 reads CASSPGTSGYEQYF. The DNA of the CDR3 is TGTGCCAGCAGCCCCGGGACTAGCGGCTACGAGCAGTACTTC. This rearrangement joins TRBV12-3 or TRBV12-4 to TRBJ2-7; 11 bases agree with TRBD2. CDR3 length: 14 amino acids. Germline trimming cut 6 bases from V and 3 bases from J; bases unmatched to any gene: 4.

The table lists this clonotype with a few counts. This chain links TRBV20-1 with TRBJ2-7; D is ambiguous. Germline values: CDR1 DFQATT, CDR2 SNEGSKA (reference sequence). Trimming shortened V by 4 bases and J by 2 bases, and 18 bases separated the two germline ends. The CDR3 runs to 15 residues. In DNA, the CDR3 is TGCAGTGCTACATCCTTCGGAGCCATACCCTACGAGCAGTACTTC. The encoded protein is CSATSFGAIPYEQYF.

The table lists this clonotype with a few counts. This sequence joins TRBV14 and TRBJ1-2; D call uncertain. V lost 1 base and J lost 5, with 5 bases in between. The germline V gene has CDR1 SGHDN and CDR2 FVKESK. CDR3 length: 12 residues. In DNA, the CDR3 is TGTGCCAGCAGCCAAGGACTATATGGCTACACCTTC. Amino acid sequence: CASSQGLYGYTF. Combining the CDR3 with reference TRBV14 and TRBJ1-2 gives the whole variable domain EAGVTQFPSHSVIEKGQTVTLRCDPISGHDNLYWYRRVMGKEIKFLLHFVKESKQDESGMPNNRFLAERTGGTYSTLKVQPAELEDSGVYFCASSQGLYGYTFGSGTRLTVV.

This clonotype was seen more than once but under ten times. The chain is built from TRBV5-1 and TRBJ2-3; maybe TRBD1 (6 bases). Between the trimmed V and J ends, which lost 3 bases and 3 bases, there was a span of 11 bases. The CDR3 spans 14 residues. CDR1 and CDR2 (germline): SGHRS, YFSETQ. The chain's CDR3 is CASSYQGLTDTQYF. The CDR3 region has the DNA TGCGCCAGCAGCTACCAGGGGCTTACAGATACGCAGTATTTT.

The table lists this clonotype with a few counts. This chain links TRBV28 with TRBJ1-2; perhaps TRBD1 as D (5 bases). V was shortened by 3 bases and J by 0 bases, with 8 bases between the two germline ends. This CDR3 is 14 amino acids long. Germline assignment: CDR1 MDHEN and CDR2 SYDVKM. The CDR3 region has the DNA TGTGCCAGCAGTTTGCAGGGAGCTAACTATGGCTACACCTTC. Translation gives CASSLQGANYGYTF.

This chain joins TRBV3-1 and TRBJ2-5; possibly TRBD1 or TRBD2 for D (5 bases each). V lost 2 bases, J lost 2 bases, and 12 bases lay in between. The germline gives CDR1 LGHDT, CDR2 YNNKEL (reference sequence). There are 15 residues in the CDR3. The CDR3 is CASSQQPGRQETQYF. The DNA for the CDR3 is TGTGCCAGCAGCCAACAACCGGGACGTCAAGAGACCCAGTACTTC.

This clonotype has a handful of counts. V and J are TRBV7-9 and TRBJ2-3; a possible D gene is TRBD1 (5 bases). The CDR3 has 14 amino acids. Germline V gene lookup returns CDR1 SEHNR and CDR2 FQNEAQ (reference sequence). With 1 base removed from V and 7 bases from J, the gap between germline ends came to 12 bases. CDR3 DNA: TGTGCCAGCAGCTTAGTAGGGGAACGGTATACGCAGTATTTT. This translates into CASSLVGERYTQYF.

The V gene is TRBV6-6, the J gene TRBJ1-1; tentatively, D is TRBD1 (6 bases). The CDR3 totals 16 residues. In germline, CDR1 is MNHNY, CDR2 SVGAGI (reference sequence). V lost 3 bases and J lost 10, with 24 bases in between. In DNA form, the CDR3 reads TGTGCCAGCAGTTATACTTCAGGACAGCTCAAACTTGGAGCTTTCTTT. Protein: CASSYTSGQLKLGAFF.

The chain has TRBV7-8 and TRBJ1-5, with 7 bases fitting TRBD1. This CDR3 region has 14 residues. The ends lost 5 bases at V and 7 bases at J; junction bases unmatched: 8. The germline gives CDR1 SGHVS, CDR2 FQNEAQ. This CDR3 is CASSLQGSSQPQHF. The CDR3 nucleotides are TGTGCCAGCAGCCTACAGGGGTCTAGCCAGCCCCAGCATTTT.

This chain links TRBV5-6 with TRBJ2-7; D is possibly TRBD2 (5 bases). This CDR3 region has 13 residues. V was shortened by 4 bases and J by 3 bases, with 11 bases between the two germline ends. From germline, CDR1 is SGHDT and CDR2 YYEEEE. CDR3 in amino acids: CASSPRGFYEQYF. In nucleotides, the CDR3 is TGTGCCAGCAGCCCCCGGGGTTTCTACGAGCAGTACTTC.

This clonotype has only a few counts. This chain connects TRBV28 to TRBJ2-1; D remains unclear. CDR3 length equals 13 residues. V was shortened by 7 bases and J by 7 bases, with 14 bases between the two germline ends. Germline V gives CDR1 MDHEN, CDR2 SYDVKM. CDR3 in amino acids: CASNRVWGNEQFF. The CDR3 DNA is TGTGCCAGCAATAGGGTCTGGGGTAATGAGCAGTTCTTC.

The V and J genes are TRBV3-1 and TRBJ2-7; the D is unclear. The CDR3 totals 14 residues. Per the germline V gene, CDR1 is LGHDT and CDR2 is YNNKEL (reference sequence). V lost 4 bases to trimming and J lost 4 bases, with 14 bases between them. The CDR3 sequence: CASSRAGRLYEQYF. The CDR3 DNA sequence: TGTGCCAGCAGCCGGGCCGGACGGTTGTACGAGCAGTACTTC.

V and J are TRBV4-3 and TRBJ2-5; D possibly corresponds to TRBD1 (7 bases). Per the germline V gene, CDR1 is LGHNA and CDR2 is YSLEER. This CDR3 has 16 amino acids. Trimming pared 2 bases from V and 4 bases from J, leaving 17 bases between. CDR3: CASSQWVGGTAETQYF. CDR3 coding DNA: TGCGCCAGCAGCCAATGGGTAGGCGGGACAGCAGAGACCCAGTACTTC.

This clonotype was detected only a few times. The chain joins TRBV20-1 to TRBJ2-7; D may match TRBD1 or TRBD2 (6 bases each). Germline CDR1 DFQATT, CDR2 SNEGSKA (reference sequence). Between the trimmed V and J ends, which lost 6 bases and 6 bases, there was a span of 18 bases. The CDR3 extends over 13 amino acids. This CDR3 is CSAPRPGAGEQYF. Here the CDR3 DNA reads TGCAGTGCGCCCCGCCCGGGGGCAGGCGAGCAGTACTTC.